Listed below are T cell receptor beta chains from one sample, sequenced in a study of post-analysis software for immune sequencing data. A single record per CDR3 protein comes from TCRdb applying MiXCR to the PCR reads. Here the sample spans roughly 800,000 distinct CDR3 sequences, less than 35% being singletons. Sequencing was performed on blood. The receptors here all came from a girl between 10 and 17 years old with multiple sclerosis. Both conserved end residues are part of each CDR3. The D gene is left open where the match is weak. Rows give clone size only sometimes, using once, few, many, or a class for an expanded clone.

D: -
V: TRBV20-1
size: -
J: TRBJ2-7
DNA: TGCAGTGCTAGAGCCCCAGGGTTCGGGCTCGAGCAGTACTTC
CDR3: CSARAPGFGLEQYF

D: TRBD1
V: TRBV4-2
size: -
J: TRBJ1-1
DNA: TGTGCCAGCAGCCAAGGCCGGGACAGGGGCAGCACTGAAGCTTTCTTT
CDR3: CASSQGRDRGSTEAFF

D: -
V: TRBV11-2
size: few
J: TRBJ2-1
DNA: TGTGCCAGCAGCCGGGCGGTTACAGGCAATTACAATGAGCAGTTCTTC
CDR3: CASSRAVTGNYNEQFF

D: -
V: TRBV24-1
size: -
J: TRBJ2-3
DNA: TGTGCCACCAGTGTTGGGGTTCGGCCAAGCACAGATACGCAGTATTTT
CDR3: CATSVGVRPSTDTQYF

D: -
V: TRBV25-1
size: -
J: TRBJ2-2
DNA: TGTGCCAGCAGTGAGGACACCAACACCGGGGAGCTGTTTTTT
CDR3: CASSEDTNTGELFF

D: TRBD2
V: TRBV9
size: -
J: TRBJ2-7
DNA: TGTGCCAGCAGCCCAGCTGGAGGAGCGGGAGTGGATGAGCAGTACTTC
CDR3: CASSPAGGAGVDEQYF

D: TRBD2
V: TRBV28
size: few
J: TRBJ2-5
DNA: TGTGCCAGCAGTCCGGGGACTAGGTCGGCTCTAAAGACCCAGTACTTC
CDR3: CASSPGTRSALKTQYF

D: -
V: TRBV7-9
size: -
J: TRBJ2-5
DNA: TGTGCCAGCAGCCCCCAAGGAGGGCAGAGTCAAGAGACCCAGTACTTC
CDR3: CASSPQGGQSQETQYF

D: -
V: TRBV6-5
size: -
J: TRBJ2-5
DNA: TGTGCCAGCAGTTACTCCACAGGGCGAGGGGAGACCCAGTACTTC
CDR3: CASSYSTGRGETQYF

D: TRBD1
V: TRBV5-1
size: few
J: TRBJ2-6
DNA: TGCGCCAGCAGCTTGACGACAGGGGGCTCTGGGGCCAACGTCCTGACTTTC
CDR3: CASSLTTGGSGANVLTF

D: -
V: TRBV5-5
size: -
J: TRBJ2-1
DNA: TGTGCCAGCAATACCCAAATCGGGGGCTACAATGAGCAGTTCTTC
CDR3: CASNTQIGGYNEQFF

D: -
V: TRBV12-3/TRBV12-4
size: few
J: TRBJ1-1
DNA: TGTGCCAGCAGTTCAACGGGTTGGACTGAAGCTTTCTTT
CDR3: CASSSTGWTEAFF

D: -
V: TRBV2
size: few
J: TRBJ2-5
DNA: TGTGCCAGCAGAGGATCGGGGCCGCGGGAGACCCAGTACTTC
CDR3: CASRGSGPRETQYF

D: -
V: TRBV4-3
size: few
J: TRBJ1-4
DNA: TGCGCCAGCAGCCAGAGACAGGTACCTAATGAAAAACTGTTTTTT
CDR3: CASSQRQVPNEKLFF

D: -
V: TRBV29-1
size: few
J: TRBJ1-2
DNA: TGCAGCGTTGAAGGGGGACAAGCGAGGGGCTACACCTTC
CDR3: CSVEGGQARGYTF

D: TRBD2
V: TRBV15
size: -
J: TRBJ2-3
DNA: TGTGCCACCAGCACTAGCGGGTACACAGATACGCAGTATTTT
CDR3: CATSTSGYTDTQYF

D: -
V: TRBV18
size: -
J: TRBJ2-1
DNA: TGTGCCAGCTGGAACCGGGGCTCCTACAATGAGCAGTTCTTC
CDR3: CASWNRGSYNEQFF

D: -
V: TRBV6-5
size: -
J: TRBJ1-5
DNA: TGTGCCAGCAGCGGCGGACTAGGAATCAGCAATCAGCCCCAGCATTTT
CDR3: CASSGGLGISNQPQHF

D: -
V: TRBV4-2
size: -
J: TRBJ1-4
DNA: TGTGCCAGCAGCTCGCGGGCCCGACGCGGTGAAAAACGGTTTTTT
CDR3: CASSSRARRGEKRFF

D: TRBD1
V: TRBV15
size: few
J: TRBJ2-1
DNA: TGTGCCACCAGCAGAGCTGGGACAGGGGGCGATGAGCAGTTCTTC
CDR3: CATSRAGTGGDEQFF

D: -
V: TRBV5-1
size: few
J: TRBJ1-1
DNA: TGCGCCAGCAGCCTGGGCCCCTTTGGTGGGTCAGGGCCCCGGGTAGGGCTGGGAGTCGCTTTCTTT
CDR3: CASSLGPFGGSGPRVGLGVAFF

D: TRBD2
V: TRBV9
size: -
J: TRBJ2-3
DNA: TGTGCCAGCAACGGACTAGCGGACACAGATACGCAGTATTTT
CDR3: CASNGLADTDTQYF

D: -
V: TRBV2
size: few
J: TRBJ2-3
DNA: TGTGCCAGCAGTGAAGCGGGCTTGGAGGGGGGATTCACAGATACGCAGTATTTT
CDR3: CASSEAGLEGGFTDTQYF

D: TRBD2
V: TRBV5-5
size: -
J: TRBJ2-7
DNA: TGTGCCAGCAGCCCGTGGACTAGCGGGTTATACGAGCAGTACTTC
CDR3: CASSPWTSGLYEQYF

D: TRBD2
V: TRBV12-3/TRBV12-4
size: few
J: TRBJ2-1
DNA: TGTGCCAGCAGGGAGCGGGGGCTAGTCTACAATGAGCAGTTCTTC
CDR3: CASRERGLVYNEQFF

D: -
V: TRBV7-2
size: many
J: TRBJ2-5
DNA: TGTGCCAGCTCACCACCGAGCGAGACCCAGTACTTC
CDR3: CASSPPSETQYF

D: TRBD1
V: TRBV12-3/TRBV12-4
size: -
J: TRBJ1-1
DNA: TGTGCCAGTTGCCAGGGGGTCGGGAACACTGAAGCTTTCTTT
CDR3: CASCQGVGNTEAFF

D: -
V: TRBV4-1
size: -
J: TRBJ1-4
DNA: TGCGCCAGCCAGAAGACAGCAACTAATGAAAAACTGTTTTTT
CDR3: CASQKTATNEKLFF

D: -
V: TRBV21-1
size: -
J: TRBJ1-2
DNA: TGTGCCCACCGACGGCCCAGCACTGGCTACACCTTC
CDR3: CAHRRPSTGYTF

D: -
V: TRBV15
size: -
J: TRBJ2-2
DNA: TGTGCCACCAGCAGATCCCGGGGCGGGGAGCTGTTTTTT
CDR3: CATSRSRGGELFF

D: TRBD2
V: TRBV5-1
size: many
J: TRBJ2-5
DNA: TGCGCCAGCAGCTTGGGGCTAGCGGTACAAGAGACCCAGTACTTC
CDR3: CASSLGLAVQETQYF

D: TRBD2
V: TRBV4-3
size: -
J: TRBJ2-2
DNA: TGCGCCAGCAGCCAAGAGGCTAGCGGCAACACCGGGGAGCTGTTTTTT
CDR3: CASSQEASGNTGELFF

D: -
V: TRBV20-1
size: -
J: TRBJ1-3
DNA: TGCAGTGCTAGAGTGGATCCGAGCTCTGGAAACACCATATATTTT
CDR3: CSARVDPSSGNTIYF

D: -
V: TRBV5-4
size: few
J: TRBJ2-3
DNA: TGTGCCAGCAGCTTCGGCAATACAGGGAGCACAGATACGCAGTATTTT
CDR3: CASSFGNTGSTDTQYF

D: TRBD1
V: TRBV7-9
size: few
J: TRBJ1-2
DNA: TGTGCCAGCAGCACAGGGGGCGACAACTATGGCTACACCTTC
CDR3: CASSTGGDNYGYTF

D: TRBD2
V: TRBV29-1
size: many
J: TRBJ2-3
DNA: TGCAGCGGCGGGAGTTTAGCACAAGATACGCAGTATTTT
CDR3: CSGGSLAQDTQYF

D: -
V: TRBV10-3
size: few
J: TRBJ2-7
DNA: TGTGCCATCAGGCCGGGTCCATGGTTAGCGTCCCTATCCTACGAGCAGTACTTC
CDR3: CAIRPGPWLASLSYEQYF

D: TRBD2
V: TRBV20-1
size: few
J: TRBJ2-3
DNA: TGCAGTGCCAAAAGAGAAGGTAGCGGGGGGGCAGGAGATACGCAGTATTTT
CDR3: CSAKREGSGGAGDTQYF

D: TRBD1
V: TRBV5-1
size: -
J: TRBJ2-1
DNA: TGCGCCAGCAGCTCTTACAGGGGGCAGGACAATGAGCAGTTCTTC
CDR3: CASSSYRGQDNEQFF

D: TRBD2
V: TRBV11-2
size: few
J: TRBJ2-3
DNA: TGTGCCAGCAGCGCCAGCGGGGGCTCCCCAGATACGCAGTATTTT
CDR3: CASSASGGSPDTQYF

D: -
V: TRBV12-3/TRBV12-4
size: few
J: TRBJ1-4
DNA: TGTGCCAGCGGCTCGACCTTAAATGAAAAACTGTTTTTT
CDR3: CASGSTLNEKLFF

D: TRBD1
V: TRBV10-3
size: -
J: TRBJ1-1
DNA: TGTGCCGCCCAGGGGGCAGGGGGCACTGAAGCTTTCTTT
CDR3: CAAQGAGGTEAFF

D: TRBD2
V: TRBV12-3/TRBV12-4
size: few
J: TRBJ2-1
DNA: TGTGCCAGCATTGTCGGGGGGGCATCACACAATGAGCAGTTCTTC
CDR3: CASIVGGASHNEQFF

D: -
V: TRBV7-8
size: many
J: TRBJ2-7
DNA: TGTGCCAGCAGCTTAGACGGGATAGGTCTATACGAGCAGTACTTC
CDR3: CASSLDGIGLYEQYF

D: -
V: TRBV15
size: few
J: TRBJ2-1
DNA: TGTGCCACCAGCGAGGCCCCAGGGACACAAGGGGGTGAGCAGTTCTTC
CDR3: CATSEAPGTQGGEQFF

D: -
V: TRBV9
size: -
J: TRBJ2-7
DNA: TGTGCCAGCAGCGTAGAAGCAGCTAGCTCCTACGAGCAGTACTTC
CDR3: CASSVEAASSYEQYF

D: -
V: TRBV9
size: -
J: TRBJ2-5
DNA: TGTGCCAGCAGCGTGGGGCAGGGGATTGACACCCAGTACTTC
CDR3: CASSVGQGIDTQYF

D: TRBD1
V: TRBV19
size: few
J: TRBJ2-5
DNA: TGTGCCAGCAGTATAACAGGAAGGGGGCGAGGTGAGACCCAGTACTTC
CDR3: CASSITGRGRGETQYF

D: TRBD1
V: TRBV20-1
size: -
J: TRBJ1-2
DNA: TGCAGTGCTGGGACAGGGGCGCTCCCTAACTATGGCTACACCTTC
CDR3: CSAGTGALPNYGYTF

D: -
V: TRBV3-1
size: few
J: TRBJ1-5
DNA: TGTGCCAGCAGCCAATCCACAGGTCAGCCCCAGCATTTT
CDR3: CASSQSTGQPQHF

D: TRBD1
V: TRBV7-9
size: few
J: TRBJ2-1
DNA: TGTGCCAGCAACCAGGACAGGGGGAAGAATGAGCAGTTCTTC
CDR3: CASNQDRGKNEQFF

D: -
V: TRBV6-6
size: -
J: TRBJ1-5
DNA: TGTGCCAGCAGTTATGGGACCCCGAGCAATCAGCCCCAGCATTTT
CDR3: CASSYGTPSNQPQHF

D: -
V: TRBV2
size: few
J: TRBJ2-3
DNA: TGTGCCAGCAGTGACTTGTTTGGACAGCCCACAGATACGCAGTATTTT
CDR3: CASSDLFGQPTDTQYF